These 4 T cell receptor beta chains originate from one sample sequenced in a study of T cell clonality in common variable immunodeficiency. Whole-study results and caveats: Fewer deletions and N-nucleotide insertions were reportedly seen in common variable immunodeficiency TCR beta sequences.

The antigens of these receptors remain unknown. Generated by immunoSEQ multiplex PCR, the TCRdb table keeps only in-frame clones and is missing some. Sampling found around 9,200 clones, none seen once. Sequencing used peripheral blood mononuclear cells. These receptors all stem from a human donor with common variable immunodeficiency.

This clone is categorized as medium-sized (0.01 to 0.1%). The read terminates 3 residues before the CDR3 end, so the remaining end is supplied by the germline J gene. The chain employs TRBV28 and TRBJ1-2, with D maybe TRBD1 (6 bases). Per the germline V gene, CDR1 is MDHEN and CDR2 is SYDVKM. Trimming removed 11 bases from V and 7 bases from J, with 17 bases in between. The CDR3 consists of 12 residues. CDR3 DNA, as far as it was read: TGTGCCGGTGGGGACATTTTAATTGGC. Encoded protein: CAGGDILIG. The full CDR3 protein reads CAGGDILIGYTF.

This clone is judged medium-sized (0.01 to 0.1%). A junction end diverges from the germline sequence, so it may reflect a read error. The read gets to within 3 residues of the CDR3 end, and the germline J gene fills in the rest. This chain uses TRBV4-2 with TRBJ2-2; TRBD2 matches at 7 bases. The CDR3 is 17 residues long. CDR1 and CDR2 from the germline V gene are LGHNA and YNFKEQ. The CDR3 spells CASSQDQRGGNTGELFF. CDR3 DNA (partial): TGCGCCAGCAGCCAAGATCAGCGCGGGGGGAACACCGGGGAG.

By frequency in the sample, this clone is medium-sized. Sequencing ends 3 residues short of the CDR3 end; the germline J gene provides the rest. V is TRBV19 and J is TRBJ1-2; tentative D call: TRBD1 (6 bases). Germline CDR1 LNHDA, CDR2 SQIVND (reference sequence). The V gene lost 1 base and the J gene lost 2 bases, with 20 bases spanning the gap. This CDR3 is built from 18 residues. CDR3 DNA, as far as it was read: TGTGCCAGTAGTATAGGTTGGGACAACCCAAGGCCCAACTATGGC. It encodes CASSIGWDNPRPNYG. The whole CDR3 reads CASSIGWDNPRPNYGYTF.

Concerning this clone itself: The read is 3 residues too short to cover the CDR3 end, so that end is filled in from the germline J gene. This same CDR3 is encoded by further DNA sequences in the sample. The rearrangement links TRBV20-1 to TRBJ1-4; D is unresolved. Germline V lookup: CDR1 DFQATT, CDR2 SNEGSKA (reference sequence). The CDR3 has 10 amino acids. The V and J ends lost 3 bases and 8 bases respectively, with 4 bases between them. The sequenced part of the CDR3 DNA is TGCAGTGCTAGCGGGGAAAAA. The encoded protein is CSASGEK. The whole CDR3 reads CSASGEKLFF.